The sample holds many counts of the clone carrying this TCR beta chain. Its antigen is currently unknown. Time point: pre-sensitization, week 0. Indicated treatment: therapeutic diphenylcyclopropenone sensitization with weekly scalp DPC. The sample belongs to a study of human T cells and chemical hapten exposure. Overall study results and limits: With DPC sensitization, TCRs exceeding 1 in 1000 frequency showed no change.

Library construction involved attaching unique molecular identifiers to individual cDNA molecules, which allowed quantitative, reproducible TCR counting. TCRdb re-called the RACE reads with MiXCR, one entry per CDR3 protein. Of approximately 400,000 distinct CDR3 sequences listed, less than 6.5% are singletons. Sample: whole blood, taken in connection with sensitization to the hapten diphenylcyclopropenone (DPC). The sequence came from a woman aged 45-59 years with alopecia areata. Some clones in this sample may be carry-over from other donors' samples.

The CDR3 DNA sequence: TGTGCCAGCAGGCTCCGAGTGGCCATGACAGATACGCAGTATTTT. Translated: CASRLRVAMTDTQYF. The chain combines TRBV6-6 with TRBJ2-3; the D is unclear. This CDR3 has 15 residues. Germline CDR1 and CDR2: MNHNY and SVGAGI (reference sequence). The ends were cut back, 6 bases at V and 3 bases at J, with 16 bases in the middle.